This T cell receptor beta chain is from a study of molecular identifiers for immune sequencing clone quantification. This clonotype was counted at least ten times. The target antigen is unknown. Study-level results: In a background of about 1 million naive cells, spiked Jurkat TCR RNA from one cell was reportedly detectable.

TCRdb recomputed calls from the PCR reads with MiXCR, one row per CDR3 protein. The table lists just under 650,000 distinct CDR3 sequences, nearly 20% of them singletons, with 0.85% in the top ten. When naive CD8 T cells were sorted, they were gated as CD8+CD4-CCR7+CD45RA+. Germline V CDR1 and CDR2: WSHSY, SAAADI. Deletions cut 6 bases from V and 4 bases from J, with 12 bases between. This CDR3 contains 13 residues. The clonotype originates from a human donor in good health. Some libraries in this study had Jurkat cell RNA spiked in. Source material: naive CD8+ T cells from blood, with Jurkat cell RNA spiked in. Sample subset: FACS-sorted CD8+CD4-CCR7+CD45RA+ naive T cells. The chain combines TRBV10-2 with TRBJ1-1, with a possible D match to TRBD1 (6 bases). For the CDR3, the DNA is TGCGCCAGCAGAACCACAGGGTTCACTGAAGCTTTCTTT. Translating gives CASRTTGFTEAFF.